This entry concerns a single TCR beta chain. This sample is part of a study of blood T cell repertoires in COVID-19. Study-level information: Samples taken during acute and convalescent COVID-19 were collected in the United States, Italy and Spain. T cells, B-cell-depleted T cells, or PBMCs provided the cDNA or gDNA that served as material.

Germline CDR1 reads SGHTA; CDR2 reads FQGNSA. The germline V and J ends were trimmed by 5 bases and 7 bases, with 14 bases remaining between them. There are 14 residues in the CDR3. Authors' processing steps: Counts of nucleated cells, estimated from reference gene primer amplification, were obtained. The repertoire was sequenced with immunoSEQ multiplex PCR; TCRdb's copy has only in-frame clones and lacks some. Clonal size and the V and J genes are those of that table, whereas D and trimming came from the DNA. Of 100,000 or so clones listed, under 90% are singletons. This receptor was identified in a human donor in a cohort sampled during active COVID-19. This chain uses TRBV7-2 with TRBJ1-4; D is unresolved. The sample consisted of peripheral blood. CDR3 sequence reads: CASSRGGAVEKLFF. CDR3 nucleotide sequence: TGTGCCAGCAGCAGAGGAGGAGCGGTTGAAAAACTGTTTTTT.